The clone carrying this TCR beta chain was seen repeatedly, ten times or more. This sample was taken from a study of T-cell reconstitution after alpha-beta-depleted transplantation in children. For TCRbeta, the library was prepared with unique molecular identifiers. In TCRdb, the PCR reads were re-called with MiXCR into one record per CDR3 protein. This table holds around 200,000 distinct CDR3 sequences, roughly 7.5% found once. The germline gives CDR1 MNHEY, CDR2 SVGAGI. The CDR3 loop spans 14 amino acids. Trimming removed 5 bases from V and 4 bases from J; junction bases left unmatched: 5. This sample comprised PBMCs from the stem cell graft donor, obtained from the stem cell graft. The chain employs TRBV6-5 and TRBJ1-1; 9 nucleotides align to TRBD1. This receptor was identified in a human donor who donated a stem cell graft to a child with Wiskott-Aldrich syndrome. The DNA for the CDR3 is TGTGCCAGCAGTCACGACAGGGGGGGCACTGAAGCTTTCTTT. This encodes CASSHDRGGTEAFF.